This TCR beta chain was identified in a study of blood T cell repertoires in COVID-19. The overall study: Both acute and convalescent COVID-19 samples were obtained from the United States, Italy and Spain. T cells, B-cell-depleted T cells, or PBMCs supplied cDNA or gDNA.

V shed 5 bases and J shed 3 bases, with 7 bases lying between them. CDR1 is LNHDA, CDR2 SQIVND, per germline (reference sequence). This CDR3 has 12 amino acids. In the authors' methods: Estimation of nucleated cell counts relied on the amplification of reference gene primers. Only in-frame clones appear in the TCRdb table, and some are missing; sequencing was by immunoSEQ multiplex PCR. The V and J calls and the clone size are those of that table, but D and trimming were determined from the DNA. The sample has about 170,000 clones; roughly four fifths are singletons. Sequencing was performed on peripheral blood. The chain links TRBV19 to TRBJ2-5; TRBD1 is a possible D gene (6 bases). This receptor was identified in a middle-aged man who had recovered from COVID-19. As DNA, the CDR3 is TGTGCCAGTAGTGGGGGCAAAGAGACCCAGTACTTC. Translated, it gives CASSGGKETQYF. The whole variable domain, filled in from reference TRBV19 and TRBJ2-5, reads DGGITQSPKYLFRKEGQNVTLSCEQNLNHDAMYWYRQDPGQGLRLIYYSQIVNDFQKGDIAEGYSVSREKKESFPLTVTSAQKNPTAFYLCASSGGKETQYFGPGTRLLVL.